This is a list of T cell receptor beta chains from one sample in a study of long-term antiretroviral therapy in people with HIV. Clones were sequenced by immunoSEQ multiplex PCR, and TCRdb holds only the in-frame ones, with some missing. Of 17,000 or so clones listed, around nine tenths are singletons. Sequencing was performed on unsorted PBMCs, taken 0.3 years after starting antiretroviral therapy. The receptors shown here come from a man aged 55 to 70 with HIV. CDR3s include the opening cysteine and the closing phenylalanine or tryptophan. A D gene is named only where the DNA matches it firmly. Clone size appears in some rows only: once, few, many, or a class for an expanded clone.

CDR3aa	CDR3nt	abundance	d_gene	j_gene	v_gene
CASRGLQPNQPQHF	TGTGCCAGCAGGGGATTACAACCCAATCAGCCCCAGCATTTT	NA	NA	TRBJ1-5	TRBV6-6
CASSLDHYNQNYGYTF	TGCGCCAGCAGCTTGGACCACTATAATCAGAACTATGGCTACACCTTC	NA	NA	TRBJ1-2	TRBV5-1
CASSFSRWSTGGNIQYF	TGTGCCAGCAGCTTTTCCCGGTGGTCCACAGGGGGAAACATTCAGTACTTC	NA	TRBD1	TRBJ2-4	TRBV11-2
CASSPPGGGAFRQYF	TGTGCCAGCTCACCACCCGGCGGGGGGGCTTTTCGGCAGTACTTC	NA	TRBD2	TRBJ2-7	TRBV18
CASSGQTGDEQYF	TGTGCCAGCAGCGGACAGACAGGGGACGAGCAGTACTTC	once	TRBD1	TRBJ2-7	TRBV11-3
CASSGQEILGYTF	TGTGCCAGCAGCGGACAGGAAATTTTAGGCTACACCTTC	once	NA	TRBJ1-2	TRBV9
CASSVEDGRAYNEQFF	TGTGCCAGCAGCGTAGAGGACGGGAGGGCCTACAATGAGCAGTTCTTC	NA	TRBD2	TRBJ2-1	TRBV9
CASSPNPGAVNEQFF	TGCGCCAGCAGCCCGAACCCCGGGGCGGTCAATGAGCAGTTCTTC	NA	NA	TRBJ2-1	TRBV5-1
CASSLQGYQPQHF	TGTGCCAGCAGCCTCCAAGGGTATCAGCCCCAGCATTTT	NA	NA	TRBJ1-5	TRBV9
CASSEMRTSGGSTDTQYF	TGTGCCAGCAGTGAGATGAGAACTAGCGGGGGTAGCACAGATACGCAGTATTTT	NA	TRBD2	TRBJ2-3	TRBV2
CASSLAPWTGVDTIYF	TGTGCCAGCAGCTTAGCGCCGTGGACAGGGGTAGACACCATATATTTT	NA	TRBD1	TRBJ1-3	TRBV7-2
CASSERSGPREGFF	TGTGCCAGCAGTGAAAGATCGGGACCGAGGGAGGGGTTCTTC	once	TRBD2	TRBJ2-1	TRBV2
CASSQALAGSTDTQYF	TGCGCCAGCAGCCAAGCACTAGCGGGGTCGACTGATACGCAGTATTTT	NA	TRBD2	TRBJ2-3	TRBV4-1
CASSGGPGGPLPEQYF	TGTGCCAGCAGCGGCGGACCCGGGGGACCTCTACCAGAGCAGTACTTC	NA	NA	TRBJ2-7	TRBV9
CASSAGTSGAINEQYF	TGTGCCAGCAGCGCCGGGACTAGCGGGGCTATCAACGAGCAGTACTTC	once	TRBD2	TRBJ2-7	TRBV7-3
CASSIWTSGTDTQYF	TGTGCCAGTAGTATCTGGACTAGCGGCACAGATACGCAGTATTTT	NA	TRBD2	TRBJ2-3	TRBV19
CASSLDLYNEQFF	TGTGCCAGCAGCTTAGACCTTTACAATGAGCAGTTCTTC	NA	NA	TRBJ2-1	TRBV7-9
CAWSTGVYGYTF	TGTGCCTGGAGCACAGGGGTCTATGGCTACACCTTC	NA	TRBD1	TRBJ1-2	TRBV30
CASSPDGNTEAFF	TGTGCCAGCTCACCGGACGGGAACACTGAAGCTTTCTTT	NA	NA	TRBJ1-1	TRBV18
CATDEVNGGGPIYEQYF	TGTGCCACCGATGAGGTCAACGGGGGGGGCCCGATATACGAGCAGTACTTC	NA	TRBD2	TRBJ2-7	TRBV28
CASSPLGGGREQFF	TGTGCCAGCAGCCCCCTGGGGGGCGGCCGTGAGCAGTTCTTC	NA	NA	TRBJ2-1	TRBV7-9
CAWRTGQGYGYTF	TGTGCCTGGAGGACAGGTCAGGGCTATGGCTACACCTTC	NA	NA	TRBJ1-2	TRBV30
CASSQEWGAGQPQHF	TGCGCCAGCAGCCAAGAATGGGGGGCAGGTCAGCCCCAGCATTTT	NA	NA	TRBJ1-5	TRBV4-1
CASSYLSGANVLTF	TGTGCCAGCAGTTACCTCTCTGGGGCCAACGTCCTGACTTTC	NA	NA	TRBJ2-6	TRBV6-6
CASSQGDRGRHGYTF	TGCGCCAGCAGCCAAGGTGACAGGGGCAGACATGGCTACACCTTC	NA	TRBD1	TRBJ1-2	TRBV4-3
CAISLPGAGYTEQYF	TGTGCCATCAGTCTTCCTGGAGCCGGCTATACCGAGCAGTACTTC	NA	NA	TRBJ2-7	TRBV10-3
CSVDETPGHGYTF	TGCAGCGTTGATGAGACCCCTGGCCACGGCTACACCTTC	NA	NA	TRBJ1-2	TRBV29-1
CASSYLNQPQHF	TGTGCCAGCAGTTACCTCAATCAGCCCCAGCATTTT	NA	NA	TRBJ1-5	TRBV6-6
CASSLYSDQETQYF	TGTGCCAGCAGTTTATACAGCGACCAAGAGACCCAGTACTTC	NA	NA	TRBJ2-5	TRBV27
CASMEGPTGIPYEQYF	TGCGCCAGCATGGAAGGACCGACAGGGATTCCCTACGAGCAGTACTTC	NA	TRBD1	TRBJ2-7	TRBV5-1
CASSLARTASTDTQYF	TGTGCCAGCAGCTTAGCTCGGACGGCTAGCACAGATACGCAGTATTTT	NA	NA	TRBJ2-3	TRBV7-2
CATSRGLDVDTGELFF	TGTGCCACCAGCAGGGGACTAGATGTAGACACCGGGGAGCTGTTTTTT	NA	TRBD2	TRBJ2-2	TRBV15
CASSLAGSRETQYF	TGTGCCAGCAGCCTCGCAGGGTCCCGGGAGACCCAGTACTTC	NA	NA	TRBJ2-5	TRBV7-9
CASSRDRGSGELFF	TGTGCCAGCAGCCGCGACAGGGGAAGCGGGGAGCTGTTTTTT	once	TRBD1	TRBJ2-2	TRBV5-4
CASSPWGLNTEAFF	TGTGCCAGCTCACCGTGGGGCTTGAACACTGAAGCTTTCTTT	NA	NA	TRBJ1-1	TRBV18
CASSSLAGVTTDTQYF	TGTGCCAGCAGCTCCCTAGCGGGGGTGACCACAGATACGCAGTATTTT	NA	TRBD2	TRBJ2-3	TRBV7-3
CASSYGGSPSGNTIYF	TGTGCCAGCAGTTACGGCGGCAGCCCCTCTGGAAACACCATATATTTT	NA	NA	TRBJ1-3	TRBV6-6
CASSLALAGRSDTQYF	TGTGCCAGCAGCTTAGCATTGGCAGGGAGATCAGATACGCAGTATTTT	NA	NA	TRBJ2-3	TRBV7-6
CASTLLQISPGGYTF	TGTGCCAGCACCCTATTGCAGATCAGTCCCGGAGGCTACACCTTC	NA	NA	TRBJ1-2	TRBV7-3
CASSPGVSKHNEQFF	TGTGCCAGCAGTCCGGGGGTGTCCAAACACAATGAGCAGTTCTTC	NA	NA	TRBJ2-1	TRBV6-5
CASSFYTEKLFF	TGCGCCAGCAGCTTTTACACAGAAAAACTGTTTTTT	NA	NA	TRBJ1-4	TRBV5-1
CASSASGGSSEQYF	TGTGCCAGCAGCGCTAGCGGGGGGTCGTCCGAGCAGTACTTC	NA	TRBD2	TRBJ2-7	TRBV9
CASSQGQGGYNEQFF	TGTGCCAGCAGCCAGGGACAGGGAGGCTACAATGAGCAGTTCTTC	NA	TRBD1	TRBJ2-1	TRBV4-2
CAISGGQGYGYTF	TGTGCCATCAGTGGGGGACAGGGCTATGGCTACACCTTC	once	TRBD1	TRBJ1-2	TRBV10-3
CASSFPLGGHTNTGELFF	TGTGCCAGCAGTTTCCCTCTGGGCGGGCACACGAACACCGGGGAGCTGTTTTTT	NA	NA	TRBJ2-2	TRBV28
CASSMTPGQWIEKLFF	TGTGCCAGTAGTATGACACCGGGACAGTGGATAGAAAAACTGTTTTTT	NA	TRBD1	TRBJ1-4	TRBV19
CASSLAAETYEQYF	TGTGCCAGCAGCTTAGCGGCAGAGACCTACGAGCAGTACTTC	NA	NA	TRBJ2-7	TRBV7-6
CASSPGLGTGELFF	TGTGCCAGCTCACCAGGATTGGGCACCGGGGAGCTGTTTTTT	NA	NA	TRBJ2-2	TRBV18
CASSLDVPAGGELFF	TGTGCCAGCAGCTTGGATGTCCCGGCGGGCGGGGAGCTGTTTTTT	NA	NA	TRBJ2-2	TRBV5-4
CASSLAGSTADIQYF	TGTGCCAGCAGCTTAGCGGGCAGCACTGCGGACATTCAGTACTTC	NA	NA	TRBJ2-4	TRBV7-9
CASSSRTGLSYEQYF	TGTGCCAGCAGCTCCAGGACAGGGCTCTCCTACGAGCAGTACTTC	NA	TRBD1	TRBJ2-7	TRBV5-4
CASSLINSGTFHNSPLHF	TGTGCCAGCAGCTTAATAAACTCCGGGACTTTTCATAATTCACCCCTCCACTTT	NA	NA	TRBJ1-6	TRBV28
CASSSDRLGQFF	TGTGCCAGCAGTTCGGACAGACTCGGGCAGTTCTTC	NA	NA	TRBJ2-1	TRBV28
CASSEGLYGYTF	TGTGCCAGCAGCGAAGGACTATATGGCTACACCTTC	NA	NA	TRBJ1-2	TRBV7-2
CASSLGVQETQYF	TGCGCCAGCAGTCTGGGGGTCCAAGAGACCCAGTACTTC	NA	NA	TRBJ2-5	TRBV5-1